This T cell receptor beta chain originates from a study of blood T cell repertoires in COVID-19. Study details: Researchers got acute and convalescent COVID-19 samples from the United States, Italy and Spain. PBMCs, B-cell-depleted T cells, or T cells were the source of the cDNA or gDNA that made up the material.

Original analysis: Reference gene primers were amplified, and this amplification served to estimate nucleated cell counts. Sequencing used immunoSEQ multiplex PCR; TCRdb keeps in-frame clones, though not all of them. V, J and clone size are taken as reported in that table, and D and trimming were inferred from the DNA itself. The sample lists around 100,000 clones; more than 75% were seen once. Between the trimmed V and J ends, which lost 7 bases and 6 bases, there was a span of 22 bases. The CDR3 is made up of 16 amino acids. Germline V gives CDR1 LNHDA, CDR2 SQIVND (reference sequence). This receptor was identified in a human donor in a cohort sampled during active COVID-19. This chain connects TRBV19 to TRBJ1-5; weak D call: TRBD1 (6 bases). The sequenced material came from peripheral blood. The CDR3 DNA is TGTGCCAGTAAATGGGTCCGAACAGGGTCGGGTCAGCCCCAGCATTTT. Its protein is CASKWVRTGSGQPQHF.